These 29 T cell receptor beta chains were all obtained from the same sample, sequenced in a study of T cells in women clearing cervical HPV infection. Data came from immunoSEQ multiplex PCR; TCRdb stores just in-frame clones and leaves some out. This listing includes 20,000 to 25,000 clones. Sequences were obtained from blood buffy coat. Source of these receptors: a woman between 18 and 69 years old with a cervical HPV16 infection that either progressed to CIN3+ or cleared (not recorded which).

As to this clone: The read is 3 residues too short to cover the CDR3 end, so that end is filled in from the germline J gene. The rearrangement uses TRBV7-9 and TRBJ1-5; D is unresolved. The germline V gene encodes CDR1 SEHNR and CDR2 FQNEAQ (reference sequence). Trimming took 5 bases from V and 4 from J, leaving 9 bases between them. The CDR3 contains 13 residues. The CDR3 bases that were read are TGTGCCAGCAGCCTCCGGGGAAATCAGCCC. This translates into CASSLRGNQP. The CDR3, in full, reads CASSLRGNQPQHF.

On this clone: The read ends 3 residues before the CDR3 terminus; that terminus is restored from the germline J gene. The chain uses TRBV12-3 or TRBV12-4 and TRBJ2-5; 8 nucleotides match TRBD2. J gave up 3 bases and V 7 bases, and 16 bases lay outside the gene matches. The CDR3 length is 17 residues. This chain's CDR3 is CASTLKSGGGREETQYF. The part of the CDR3 DNA that was read is TGTGCCAGCACCCTCAAGAGTGGCGGGGGGCGTGAAGAGACC.

The CDR3 sequence is CSARDTGGNEKLFF. Partial CDR3 DNA: TGCAGTGCTAGAGATACAGGGGGGAATGAAAAA. The chain recombines TRBV20-1 with TRBJ1-4; 8 bases line up with TRBD1. Read sequence stops 3 residues before the CDR3 end, and the germline J gene provides the missing end. The germline V gene has CDR1 DFQATT and CDR2 SNEGSKA (reference sequence). V shed 0 bases and J 5 bases; nucleotides not matched to a gene: 2. The CDR3 is 14 residues long.

On this clone: Sequencing ends 3 residues short of the CDR3 end; the germline J gene provides the rest. The V gene is TRBV6-2 or TRBV6-3, the J gene TRBJ2-7; 11 bases are a match to TRBD1. CDR1 and CDR2 from the germline V gene are MNHEY and SVGEGT. There are 17 residues in the CDR3. V shed 0 bases, J shed 3 bases, and the junction held 7 bases outside the gene matches. CDR3 region: CASSYSPWDRGGYEQYF. CDR3 bases read: TGTGCCAGCAGTTACTCCCCTTGGGACAGGGGGGGCTACGAG.

As concerns this clone: The sequence runs out 3 residues before the end of the CDR3; the remainder is reconstructed from the germline J gene. The V call is TRBV19, the J call TRBJ1-5; D is ambiguous. This CDR3 contains 16 residues. Trimming removed 4 bases at V and 2 bases at J, with 15 bases between. Germline V gene lookup returns CDR1 LNHDA and CDR2 SQIVND (reference sequence). The CDR3 spells CASSTGQPWGNQPQHF. The CDR3 DNA, read in part, is TGTGCCAGTAGTACTGGGCAGCCCTGGGGCAATCAGCCC.

Worth noting for this clone: The read terminates 3 residues before the CDR3 end, so the remaining end is supplied by the germline J gene. The genes are TRBV19 and TRBJ2-1; 9 bases match TRBD2. V shed 7 bases and J 9 bases; nucleotides not matched to a gene: 7. Per germline, CDR1 LNHDA and CDR2 SQIVND (reference sequence). The CDR3 runs 13 residues. The sequenced part of the CDR3 DNA is TGTGCCAGTATAGCTAGCGGGGCGGGTGAG. It translates to CASIASGAGE. The CDR3 in full is CASIASGAGEQFF.

On this clone: With the read ending 3 residues before the CDR3 end, the germline J gene is used to fill in that end. This chain uses TRBV7-9 with TRBJ1-1; 7 nucleotides match TRBD1. The CDR3 is 14 residues long. V lost 5 bases and J lost 0; bases outside the gene matches: 3. Germline-derived CDR1 and CDR2 are SEHNR and FQNEAQ (reference sequence). The CDR3 spells CASSPTGMNTEAFF. The sequenced CDR3 bases are TGTGCCAGCAGCCCGACAGGGATGAACACTGAA.

About this clone: The read terminates 3 residues ahead of where the CDR3 ends, so the germline J gene completes it. The V and J genes are TRBV7-3 and TRBJ2-3, with 10 bases aligning to TRBD2. There are 17 residues in the CDR3. Germline V gene sequence: CDR1 SGHTA, CDR2 FQGTGA. V dropped 2 bases and J dropped 0; count of bases not matched to a gene: 5. CDR3 loop: CASSLEASGGSTDTQYF. The part of the CDR3 DNA that was read is TGTGCCAGCAGCTTAGAAGCTAGCGGGGGTAGCACAGATACG.

Regarding this clone: The read comes to an end 3 residues before the CDR3 does, leaving the germline J gene to fill in the end. This rearrangement joins TRBV9 to TRBJ2-1; 7 nucleotides align to TRBD2. Trimming took 2 bases from V and 3 from J; bases not matched to a gene: 5. This CDR3 is built from 15 residues. CDR1 and CDR2 (germline): SGDLS, YYNGEE. This CDR3 reads CASSVSTSSYNEQFF. Incomplete CDR3 DNA: TGTGCCAGCAGCGTGTCGACTAGCAGCTACAATGAG.

The CDR3 spells CASSSGYGYTF. CDR3 DNA, as far as it was read: TGTGCCAGCAGCTCAGGTTATGGC. The gene calls are TRBV11-3 and TRBJ1-2; D call uncertain. With the read ending 3 residues before the CDR3 end, the germline J gene is used to fill in that end. V shed 4 bases and J shed 5 bases, with 5 bases lying between them. Germline CDR1 reads SGHNT; CDR2 reads YENEEA. The CDR3 totals 11 residues.

Concerning this clone itself: The read ends 3 residues before the CDR3 terminus; that terminus is restored from the germline J gene. The chain uses TRBV7-2 and TRBJ1-5; D ambiguous. The V and J ends lost 5 bases and 7 bases respectively, with 12 bases between them. The CDR3 loop spans 13 amino acids. Germline CDR1 is SGHTA and CDR2 is FQGNSA. The DNA read from the CDR3 is TGTGCCAGCAGCCTCACCCTAAGACAGCCC. Protein sequence: CASSLTLRQP. Given in full, the CDR3 is CASSLTLRQPQHF.

Concerning this clone itself: The read ends 3 residues early relative to the CDR3; the germline J gene fills the gap. The chain joins TRBV11-2 to TRBJ2-3; no clear D gene. The CDR3 covers 15 residues. Germline CDR1 reads SGHAT; CDR2 reads FQNNGV. V dropped 5 bases and J dropped 3 bases, with 15 bases sitting between them. The CDR3 sequence: CASSDIRRMTDTQYF. The covered CDR3 bases are TGTGCCAGCAGCGACATTAGAAGAATGACAGATACG.

Concerning this clone itself: Sequencing ends 3 residues short of the CDR3 end; the germline J gene provides the rest. V and J are TRBV11-3 and TRBJ2-5; 8 bases are a match to TRBD2. J was trimmed by 4 bases and V by 6 bases; bases with no gene match: 7. Germline V lookup: CDR1 SGHNT, CDR2 YENEEA. The CDR3 has 14 residues. The CDR3 sequence: CASRSRAGGETQYF. The covered CDR3 bases are TGTGCCAGCAGATCACGTGCGGGGGGAGAGACC.

Remarks on this clone: Coverage ceases 3 residues before the CDR3 finishes, and the germline J gene fills in the end. This chain joins TRBV18 and TRBJ1-2, with D unclear. V was clipped by 0 bases and J by 3 bases, with 5 bases between them. Germline V lookup: CDR1 KGHSH, CDR2 LQKENI. The CDR3 has 13 residues. The CDR3 protein is CASSPPGDYGYTF. CDR3 bases read: TGTGCCAGCTCACCACCGGGCGACTATGGC.

Remarks on this clone: Coverage ceases 3 residues before the CDR3 finishes, and the germline J gene fills in the end. The J gene is TRBJ2-2, the V gene TRBV5-1; a possible D gene is TRBD2 (6 bases). V was clipped by 0 bases and J by 3 bases, with 9 bases between them. Germline V gene lookup returns CDR1 SGHRS and CDR2 YFSETQ. There are 15 residues in the CDR3. Incomplete CDR3 DNA: TGCGCCAGCAGCTTGGGACAGCGGGACACCGGGGAG. Its translation is CASSLGQRDTGE. The whole CDR3 protein reads CASSLGQRDTGELFF.

The sequenced part of the CDR3 DNA is TGTGCCATCAGTGAGTCGGGCTTCACTGAA. Translation gives CAISESGFTE. The whole CDR3 reads CAISESGFTEAFF. The chain employs TRBV10-3 and TRBJ1-1; D uncertain. The CDR3 end falls 3 residues outside the read, so it is completed with the germline J gene. This CDR3 comprises 13 residues. V was cut by 0 bases and J by 4 bases, with 6 bases left in between. From germline, CDR1 is ENHRY and CDR2 SYGVKD.

A remark on this clone: From the germline J gene comes the end of the CDR3, since the read stops 3 residues before it. The chain recombines TRBV7-2 with TRBJ2-3; 8 positions agree with TRBD1. Germline V CDR1 and CDR2: SGHTA, FQGNSA. J lost 6 bases, V lost 1 base, and 3 bases had no gene match. The CDR3 totals 14 residues. Here the CDR3 reads CASSLDRGRDTQYF. The sequenced part of the CDR3 DNA is TGTGCCAGCAGCTTAGACAGGGGGAGGGATACG.

A note on this clone: One end of the junction does not line up with germline, which may come from a read error. The observed sequence ends 3 residues before the CDR3 terminus, with the missing tail filled in from the germline J gene. The chain links TRBV4-2 to TRBJ1-1, with TRBD1 matching 7 bases. From germline, CDR1 is LGHNA and CDR2 YNFKEQ. This CDR3 region has 16 residues. CDR3 DNA (partial): TGCGCCAGCAGCCAAGGGGGCAGGGGGGCGAACACTGAA. Its protein is CASSQGGRGANTE. The whole CDR3 protein reads CASSQGGRGANTEAFF.

The CDR3 reads CASSLVGTGNGYGYTF. The part of the CDR3 DNA that was read is TGTGCCAGCAGCTTAGTCGGGACAGGGAATGGATATGGC. The chain is built from TRBV7-8 and TRBJ1-2, with TRBD1 matching 9 bases. The CDR3 end lies 3 residues beyond the end of the read and is filled in from the germline J gene. Germline V gene lookup returns CDR1 SGHVS and CDR2 FQNEAQ. CDR3 length: 16 amino acids. J lost 5 bases, V lost 1 base, and 8 bases had no gene match.

As concerns this clone: Sequencing ends 3 residues short of the CDR3 end; the germline J gene provides the rest. The chain has TRBV9 and TRBJ2-1; D gene unclear. Per the germline V gene, CDR1 is SGDLS and CDR2 is YYNGEE. V lost 4 bases, J lost 6 bases, and 11 bases lay in between. CDR3 length equals 13 residues. This CDR3 is CASSPRPGNEQFF. The CDR3 bases that were read are TGTGCCAGCAGCCCCCGCCCCGGCAATGAG.

In regard to this clone: Coverage ceases 3 residues before the CDR3 finishes, and the germline J gene fills in the end. This sequence joins TRBV19 and TRBJ2-1, with 7 bases aligning to TRBD1. The length of the CDR3 is 14 residues. CDR1 and CDR2 from the germline V gene are LNHDA and SQIVND (reference sequence). The V segment lost 4 bases and the J segment 5 bases; nucleotides outside the gene matches: 5. The CDR3 sequence is CASSTGTAHNEQFF. Partial CDR3 DNA: TGTGCCAGTAGTACCGGGACAGCCCACAATGAG.

A note on this clone: Read sequence stops 3 residues before the CDR3 end, and the germline J gene provides the missing end. The V gene is TRBV6-2 or TRBV6-3, the J gene TRBJ2-1; D gene uncertain. The V and J ends lost 2 bases and 1 base respectively, with 6 bases between them. The CDR3 is made up of 14 amino acids. The germline V gene encodes CDR1 MNHEY and CDR2 SVGEGT. CDR3 DNA, as far as it was read: TGTGCCAGCAGTTACCCCAATTCCTACAATGAG. It encodes CASSYPNSYNE. The whole CDR3 reads CASSYPNSYNEQFF.

The chain's CDR3 is CASSSHLAGRDTQYF. The DNA read from the CDR3 is TGTGCCAGCAGCTCCCATCTTGCGGGGAGAGATACG. This chain links TRBV7-2 with TRBJ2-3, with a possible D match to TRBD2 (6 bases). The read terminates 3 residues before the CDR3 end, so the remaining end is supplied by the germline J gene. Trimming shortened V by 4 bases and J by 5 bases, and 16 bases separated the two germline ends. Germline lookup yields CDR1 SGHTA and CDR2 FQGNSA. The CDR3 has 15 residues.

Notes on this clone: The CDR3 end falls 3 residues outside the read, so it is completed with the germline J gene. The chain links TRBV20-1 to TRBJ2-5; D perhaps matches TRBD2 (7 bases). The germline CDR1 and CDR2 sequences are DFQATT and SNEGSKA (reference sequence). Trimming took 6 bases from V and 7 from J, leaving 21 bases between them. This CDR3 contains 14 residues. Incomplete CDR3 DNA: TGCAGTGCCACACCCGGGGGGCGTAAGGGGACC. Its protein product is CSATPGGRKGT. The full CDR3 is CSATPGGRKGTQYF.

In regard to this clone: The observed sequence ends 3 residues before the CDR3 terminus, with the missing tail filled in from the germline J gene. V and J are TRBV9 and TRBJ2-7; tentatively, D is TRBD2 (6 bases). Germline loops: CDR1 SGDLS, CDR2 YYNGEE. This CDR3 is built from 15 residues. Between the trimmed V and J ends, which lost 0 bases and 1 base, there was a span of 11 bases. The CDR3 sequence is CASSVGGTPSYEQYF. The DNA read from the CDR3 is TGTGCCAGCAGCGTAGGGGGGACTCCTTCCTACGAG.

Notes on this clone: The sequenced fragment ends 3 residues before the CDR3 boundary, so the rest is inferred from the germline J gene. The chain links TRBV7-2 to TRBJ2-7; TRBD1 matches 9 bases. V shed 5 bases, J shed 4 bases, and the junction held 3 bases outside the gene matches. This CDR3 region has 13 residues. Per germline, CDR1 SGHTA and CDR2 FQGNSA. CDR3 protein: CASSRDREYEQYF. The sequenced part of the CDR3 DNA is TGTGCCAGCAGCCGGGACAGGGAATACGAG.

With respect to this clone: The observed sequence ends 3 residues before the CDR3 terminus, with the missing tail filled in from the germline J gene. The rearrangement uses TRBV7-9 and TRBJ1-1; D gene unclear. CDR1 and CDR2 (germline): SEHNR, FQNEAQ (reference sequence). The CDR3 has 14 amino acids. Trimming removed 2 bases at V and 1 base at J, with 8 bases between. The CDR3 sequence is CASSLSWQNTEAFF. CDR3 bases read: TGTGCCAGCAGCTTATCCTGGCAGAACACTGAA.

A word on this clone: The sequence runs out 3 residues before the end of the CDR3; the remainder is reconstructed from the germline J gene. V gene TRBV2 combines with J gene TRBJ1-1; D might be TRBD1 (5 bases). Germline V lookup: CDR1 SNHLY, CDR2 FYNNEI. The germline V and J ends were trimmed by 5 bases and 4 bases, with 17 bases remaining between them. The CDR3 is 15 amino acids. Partial CDR3 DNA: TGTGCCAGCAGTTCCCGGGGGGGTGGTGGCACTGAA. As protein: CASSSRGGGGTE. The complete CDR3 sequence is CASSSRGGGGTEAFF.

About this clone: The read ends 3 residues before the CDR3 terminus; that terminus is restored from the germline J gene. The rearrangement uses TRBV11-1 and TRBJ1-3; D may be TRBD1 (6 bases). Trimming stripped 5 bases from V and 4 bases from J, with 15 bases between. The CDR3 spans 15 residues. Germline assignment: CDR1 SGHAT and CDR2 FQDESV (reference sequence). The DNA read from the CDR3 is TGTGCCAGCAGCCCACAGGGACTAGCAGGAAACACC. The encoded protein is CASSPQGLAGNT. The CDR3 in its entirety is CASSPQGLAGNTIYF.